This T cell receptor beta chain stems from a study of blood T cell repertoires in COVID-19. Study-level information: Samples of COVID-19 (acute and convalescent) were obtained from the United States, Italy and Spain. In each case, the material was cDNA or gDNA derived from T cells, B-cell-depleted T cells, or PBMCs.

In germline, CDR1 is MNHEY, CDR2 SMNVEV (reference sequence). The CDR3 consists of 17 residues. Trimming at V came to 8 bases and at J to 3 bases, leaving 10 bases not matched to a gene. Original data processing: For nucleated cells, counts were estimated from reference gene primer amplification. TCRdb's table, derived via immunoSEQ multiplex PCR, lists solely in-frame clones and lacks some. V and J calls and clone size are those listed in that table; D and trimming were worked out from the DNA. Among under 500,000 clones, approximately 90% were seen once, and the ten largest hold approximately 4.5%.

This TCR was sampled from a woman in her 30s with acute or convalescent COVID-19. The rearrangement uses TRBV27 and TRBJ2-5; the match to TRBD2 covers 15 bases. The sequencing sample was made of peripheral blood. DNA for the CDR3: TGTGCCAGCTCAGGACTAGCGGGGGGGGGCGTAGAAGAGACCCAGTACTTC. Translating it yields CASSGLAGGGVEETQYF.